This T cell receptor beta chain emerged from a study of CD8+ T cells in alopecia areata. RNA extraction was followed by reverse transcription into cDNA, which acted as the sequencing template. Profiling relied on immunoSEQ multiplex PCR, and the TCRdb table lists in-frame clones only, not all of them. Of 42,000 or so clones detected, 80% to 95% appear once; the ten largest clones hold over 15%. The CDR3 has 14 residues. Germline CDR1 MNHEY, CDR2 SMNVEV (reference sequence). Trimming took 1 base from V and 1 from J, leaving 7 bases between them. Treatment in this sample: oral pan-JAK inhibitor, 5-10 mg twice daily. Peripheral blood samples and lesional scalp punch biopsies were obtained from alopecia areata patients.

The source is a human donor with alopecia areata. The specimen was CD8+ T cells sorted from blood, collected at week 24, from a patient treated with tofacitinib. The J gene is TRBJ2-5, the V gene TRBV27; D unclear. The CDR3 loop is CASSLLGAQETQYF. The CDR3 nucleotides are TGTGCCAGCAGTTTATTGGGTGCCCAAGAGACCCAGTACTTC.